The rows below give T cell receptor beta chains drawn from one sample of a study of T cell responses to AZD1222 COVID-19 vaccine. Clones were read by immunoSEQ multiplex PCR, and TCRdb kept only the in-frame ones, dropping some. The sample holds 120,000 or so clones; about 92% are singletons and the top ten take approximately 1.1%. The specimen was peripheral blood, collected on day 0 of AZD1222 vaccination. These receptors were taken from an adult in good health. Both conserved end residues are part of each CDR3. A D gene is named only where the DNA matches it firmly.

j_call,d_call,v_call,cdr3_aa
TRBJ1-5,TRBD1,TRBV10-3,CAISTGDQPQHF
TRBJ1-6,NA,TRBV3-1/TRBV3-2,CASRGVASSYNSPLHF
TRBJ1-5,NA,TRBV6-5,CASRSTGNQPQHF
TRBJ1-3,NA,TRBV21-1,CASSSLTGGLRNTIYF
TRBJ2-1,NA,TRBV3-1/TRBV3-2,CASSPDPYNEQFF
TRBJ2-7,NA,TRBV3-1/TRBV3-2,CASSLDDRYYEQYF
TRBJ2-5,TRBD1,TRBV29-1,CSVMGQGNRGQETQYF
TRBJ1-1,NA,TRBV12-3/TRBV12-4,CASSLPVGTEAFF
TRBJ1-2,NA,TRBV5-1,CASSLEYGRDYGYTF
TRBJ1-2,NA,TRBV5-6,CASSMPANYGYTF
TRBJ1-3,NA,TRBV28,CASSLSSGNTIYF
TRBJ2-3,NA,TRBV5-1,CASSLVTAGLDTQYF
TRBJ1-6,NA,TRBV19,CASSIYNSPLHF
TRBJ1-5,TRBD1,TRBV28,CAGGQGNQPQHF
TRBJ2-1,NA,TRBV4-1,CASSQADEQFF
TRBJ2-2,TRBD1,TRBV28,CASSTGTGGLLNANTGELFF
TRBJ2-7,NA,TRBV29-1,CSVEGGGSDEQYF
TRBJ2-2,TRBD2,TRBV6-5,CASNPASGYTGELFF
TRBJ2-7,NA,TRBV6-2/TRBV6-3,CASSYRAESYEQYF
TRBJ2-6,NA,TRBV29-1,CSYRLGTDPSGANVLTF
TRBJ1-6,NA,TRBV3-1/TRBV3-2,CASRMGGDSPLHF
TRBJ2-4,NA,TRBV5-8,CASSPRLAKNIQYF
TRBJ2-7,TRBD2,TRBV6-5,CASSWTSQYEQYF
TRBJ1-5,TRBD1,TRBV6-5,CASRWTGSGVTQHF
TRBJ1-2,NA,TRBV5-1,CASSFAGDNYGYTF
TRBJ1-2,NA,TRBV5-4,CASSLWGPTPTNYGYTF
TRBJ2-4,NA,TRBV30,CAWVWSAKNIQYF
TRBJ1-5,NA,TRBV27,CASSLPGLQVGNQPQHF
TRBJ2-1,TRBD2,TRBV19,CASTELLTSGYNEQFF
TRBJ1-2,NA,TRBV12-3/TRBV12-4,CASSLRGGYGYTF
TRBJ1-1,NA,TRBV2,CASSNSRGTEAFF
TRBJ1-3,NA,TRBV12-5,CASGLGPLSGNTIYF
TRBJ2-7,NA,TRBV11-2,CASSLFGPPGYEQYF
TRBJ1-1,TRBD1,TRBV27,CASSLSTVGTGGGKTEAFF
TRBJ2-1,NA,TRBV27,CASSPRPADSSYNEQFF
TRBJ2-4,TRBD1,TRBV11-3,CASSFRMDRGPDIQYF
TRBJ2-1,NA,TRBV24-1,CATSDLSLRGDNEQFF
TRBJ2-1,TRBD1,TRBV24-1,CATSETGQGGYNEQFF
TRBJ1-3,NA,TRBV2,CASTYGLGNTIYF
TRBJ2-1,NA,TRBV2,CASKILGTTYNEQFF
TRBJ2-1,TRBD1,TRBV29-1,CSVEQGAYNEQFF
TRBJ1-1,TRBD1,TRBV7-6,CASSSPRTGENTEAFF
TRBJ2-2,TRBD2,TRBV6-5,CASSGLASNTGELFF
TRBJ2-1,TRBD2,TRBV2,CASYTAGLAGGSTSYNEQFF
TRBJ2-1,NA,TRBV5-4,CASSLELGPEQFF
TRBJ1-2,NA,TRBV27,CASSGVGGAGYGYTF
TRBJ2-7,NA,TRBV6-1,CASSEGAGFLYEQYF
TRBJ2-1,NA,TRBV7-8,CASSLVGSYNEQFF
TRBJ1-5,NA,TRBV6-5,CASRRTGYSNQPQHF
TRBJ2-1,NA,TRBV7-8,CASSSTGSSYNEQFF
TRBJ2-7,TRBD2,TRBV7-9,CASSFQAGLREQYF
TRBJ2-7,NA,TRBV6-5,CASRGLQSAVEQYF